This T cell receptor beta chain was identified in a study of technical replicates of blood from several donors. The CDR3 contains 13 residues. Germline loops: CDR1 SQVTM, CDR2 ANQGSEA. V lost 5 bases, J lost 0 bases, and 7 bases lay in between. Assay: immunoSEQ multiplex PCR; the TCRdb copy retains only in-frame clones and omits some. The sample has under 95,000 clones; 80% to 95% are singletons. This clonotype was sampled from a human donor in good health. Sequenced: T cells isolated from PBMCs. V usage is TRBV29-1 and J usage is TRBJ2-2; possible D gene TRBD2, 5 bases. The CDR3 loop is CSVWTPNTGELFF. The CDR3 nucleotides read TGCAGCGTTTGGACTCCGAACACCGGGGAGCTGTTTTTT.